A selection of T cell receptor beta chains follows, all from one sample in a study of shared clonotypes between healthy human individuals. The method was immunoSEQ multiplex PCR; TCRdb's version includes in-frame clones alone and lacks a portion of them. The sample contains roughly 590,000 clones, roughly 95% of which appear only once. Sequencing used naive CD8+ T cells sorted from blood. The origin of the receptors is a woman between 25 and 40 years old in good health. Both conserved end residues are part of each CDR3. A D gene is named only where the DNA matches it firmly. Size is omitted from some rows. Given values are once, few, many or a class for expanded clones.

v_call: TRBV27
clone_size: .
j_call: TRBJ2-2
d_call: TRBD1
cdr3_aa: CASSFGTGGNTGELFF
cdr3_nt: TGTGCCAGCAGTTTCGGGACAGGGGGGAACACCGGGGAGCTGTTTTTT

v_call: TRBV5-1
clone_size: .
j_call: TRBJ1-4
d_call: .
cdr3_aa: CASEAGAGRYEKLFF
cdr3_nt: TGCGCCAGCGAAGCCGGGGCAGGGAGGTATGAAAAACTGTTTTTT

v_call: TRBV7-2
clone_size: .
j_call: TRBJ2-2
d_call: .
cdr3_aa: CASRLAAGELFF
cdr3_nt: TGTGCCAGCAGGCTGGCGGCCGGGGAGCTGTTTTTT

v_call: TRBV19
clone_size: .
j_call: TRBJ2-4
d_call: .
cdr3_aa: CATSPGLIQYF
cdr3_nt: TGTGCCACCTCACCGGGGTTGATTCAGTACTTC

v_call: TRBV13
clone_size: once
j_call: TRBJ2-2
d_call: .
cdr3_aa: CASSSDGSGELFF
cdr3_nt: TGTGCCAGCAGCTCTGACGGATCCGGGGAGCTGTTTTTT

v_call: TRBV6-5
clone_size: .
j_call: TRBJ1-5
d_call: .
cdr3_aa: CASSFLVNQPQHF
cdr3_nt: TGTGCCAGCAGTTTCCTAGTCAATCAGCCCCAGCATTTT

v_call: TRBV5-1
clone_size: .
j_call: TRBJ2-7
d_call: .
cdr3_aa: CASSLGQGPGEQYF
cdr3_nt: TGCGCCAGCAGCTTGGGCCAGGGGCCCGGCGAGCAGTACTTC

v_call: TRBV6-6
clone_size: .
j_call: TRBJ1-2
d_call: .
cdr3_aa: CASSQYGGYGYTF
cdr3_nt: TGTGCCAGCAGTCAATACGGGGGCTATGGCTACACCTTC

v_call: TRBV5-4
clone_size: .
j_call: TRBJ1-1
d_call: TRBD1
cdr3_aa: CASSLGGGNTEAFF
cdr3_nt: TGTGCCAGCAGCTTGGGAGGGGGCAACACTGAAGCTTTCTTT

v_call: TRBV6-5
clone_size: .
j_call: TRBJ2-1
d_call: TRBD2
cdr3_aa: CASSLAGGPGEQFF
cdr3_nt: TGTGCCAGCTCCCTCGCGGGAGGGCCAGGGGAGCAGTTCTTC

v_call: TRBV27
clone_size: once
j_call: TRBJ2-7
d_call: TRBD2
cdr3_aa: CASSLVGGRTYEQYF
cdr3_nt: TGTGCCAGCAGTTTAGTGGGAGGGCGCACCTACGAGCAGTACTTC

v_call: TRBV4-1
clone_size: .
j_call: TRBJ2-1
d_call: .
cdr3_aa: CASSQTDNQVYEQFF
cdr3_nt: TGCGCCAGCAGCCAAACCGATAACCAGGTTTATGAGCAGTTCTTC

v_call: TRBV6-4
clone_size: .
j_call: TRBJ2-4
d_call: .
cdr3_aa: CASSERRQTSGENIQYF
cdr3_nt: TGTGCCAGCAGTGAAAGACGACAGACATCAGGCGAAAACATTCAGTACTTC

v_call: TRBV5-1
clone_size: once
j_call: TRBJ2-7
d_call: TRBD1
cdr3_aa: CASSQTGGSYEQYF
cdr3_nt: TGCGCCAGCAGCCAGACAGGGGGCTCCTACGAGCAGTACTTC

v_call: TRBV25-1
clone_size: .
j_call: TRBJ1-4
d_call: TRBD1
cdr3_aa: CASSGGQFGKLFF
cdr3_nt: TGTGCCAGCAGTGGGGGACAGTTCGGAAAACTGTTTTTT

v_call: TRBV10-3
clone_size: .
j_call: TRBJ2-7
d_call: TRBD2
cdr3_aa: CAISEPSSGSSYEQYF
cdr3_nt: TGTGCCATCAGTGAGCCGTCTAGCGGGAGCTCCTACGAGCAGTACTTC

v_call: TRBV10-2
clone_size: .
j_call: TRBJ1-2
d_call: .
cdr3_aa: CASSTDRSNYGYTF
cdr3_nt: TGCGCCAGCAGTACGGACAGATCTAACTATGGCTACACCTTC

v_call: TRBV2
clone_size: .
j_call: TRBJ1-4
d_call: TRBD1
cdr3_aa: CASSGGGRGREKLFF
cdr3_nt: TGTGCCAGCAGTGGGGGAGGCAGGGGGCGTGAAAAACTGTTTTTT

v_call: TRBV4-2
clone_size: .
j_call: TRBJ2-1
d_call: .
cdr3_aa: CASSQAGNEQFF
cdr3_nt: TGTGCCAGCAGCCAGGCCGGCAATGAGCAGTTCTTC

v_call: TRBV6-5
clone_size: once
j_call: TRBJ2-7
d_call: TRBD2
cdr3_aa: CASSYGGGVYEQYF
cdr3_nt: TGTGCCAGCAGTTACGGGGGGGGAGTCTACGAGCAGTACTTC

v_call: TRBV19
clone_size: .
j_call: TRBJ2-7
d_call: TRBD1
cdr3_aa: CASSMGTVMSSYEQYF
cdr3_nt: TGTGCCAGTAGTATGGGGACAGTCATGAGCTCCTACGAGCAGTACTTC

v_call: TRBV14
clone_size: .
j_call: TRBJ1-2
d_call: .
cdr3_aa: CASSQEPGNNYGYTF
cdr3_nt: TGTGCCAGCAGCCAAGAACCAGGGAATAACTATGGCTACACCTTC

v_call: TRBV5-4
clone_size: few
j_call: TRBJ2-3
d_call: .
cdr3_aa: CASSSGTPDTQYF
cdr3_nt: TGTGCCAGCAGCTCCGGGACCCCAGATACGCAGTATTTT

v_call: TRBV5-1
clone_size: .
j_call: TRBJ2-7
d_call: .
cdr3_aa: CASSLVWTETYEQYF
cdr3_nt: TGCGCCAGCAGCTTGGTTTGGACGGAGACCTACGAGCAGTACTTC

v_call: TRBV13
clone_size: .
j_call: TRBJ1-1
d_call: TRBD1
cdr3_aa: CASQGQTNTEAFF
cdr3_nt: TGTGCCAGCCAGGGACAGACGAACACTGAAGCTTTCTTT

v_call: TRBV28
clone_size: .
j_call: TRBJ2-2
d_call: .
cdr3_aa: CASSRWANTGELFF
cdr3_nt: TGTGCCAGCAGTCGCTGGGCCAACACCGGGGAGCTGTTTTTT

v_call: TRBV27
clone_size: .
j_call: TRBJ1-4
d_call: .
cdr3_aa: CASRGLGEKLFF
cdr3_nt: TGTGCCAGCAGGGGGTTGGGTGAAAAACTGTTTTTT